This is a list of T cell receptor beta chains from one sample in a study of T cell responses to AZD1222 COVID-19 vaccine. Only in-frame clones appear in the TCRdb table, and some are missing; sequencing was by immunoSEQ multiplex PCR. The sample has 130,000 to 150,000 clones, 80% to 95% seen once; the top ten hold approximately 3%. Source: peripheral blood, taken on day 0 of AZD1222 vaccination. The origin of the receptors is an adult in good health. The CDR3 runs from the conserved cysteine through the conserved F or W. Each record gives: V gene, CDR3 protein.

TRBV15 | CATNTDHTNEQFF
TRBV21-1 | CASSLTSGISEQFF
TRBV5-4 | CASSLVRGSTGELFF
TRBV4-1 | CASSQDLARKTYEQYF
TRBV11-3 | CATSLDRVRSPLHF
TRBV7-2 | CASSPGTGGEQFF
TRBV18 | CASSPPGRGETQYF
TRBV5-1 | CASSLAPKGGELFF
TRBV6-5 | CASTRGNYGYTF
TRBV15 | CATARTGNTDTQYF
TRBV5-1 | CASSLSTGADTIYF
TRBV5-4 | CASSLAVGDGYTF
TRBV5-1 | CASSLTGGLQPQHF
TRBV28 | CASFSAHLYGYTF
TRBV7-9 | CASSIISGSHEQFF
TRBV21-1 | CASSKVTAHNEKLFF
TRBV24-1 | CATSDHMEENYTF
TRBV3-1/TRBV3-2 | CASSPSWAGGELFF
TRBV7-3 | CASSPYPTYDRETQYF
TRBV11-3 | CASSFALPGYGTDTQYF
TRBV12-3/TRBV12-4 | CASSGAGIGGYTF
TRBV11-2 | CASSLGLGILRTGELFF
TRBV19 | CATLRGSEQPQHF
TRBV24-1 | CATSDGWTTSNQPQHF
TRBV2 | CASSQDTNTEAFF
TRBV6-6 | CASSPLTSGTAKNIQYF
TRBV5-4 | CASSLGLPGNEQFF
TRBV2 | CASRYRGEGGYTF
TRBV4-2 | CASSQVGQTTDTQYF
TRBV7-2 | CASSPAGGGDTQYF
TRBV19 | CASRLTSRVTEAFF
TRBV9 | CASSTAGTGGLYTF
TRBV11-3 | CASSPRTSAHKTYEQYF
TRBV5-5 | CASSGLAGAYNEQFF
TRBV5-1 | CASSFIGTGTEAFF
TRBV29-1 | CSLSRGTQETQYF
TRBV10-1 | CASSEQGRTEAFF
TRBV4-1 | CASSQGSGVMNTEAFF